These 12 T cell receptor beta chains were sequenced from one sample in a study of cytomegalovirus exposure and HLA in healthy donors. Researchers ran the PCR with 60 Vbeta and 13 Jbeta primers. Clones were read by immunoSEQ multiplex PCR, and TCRdb kept only the in-frame ones, dropping some. This sample has roughly 100,000 clones; 65% to 85% occur once, and the top ten carry 3.5% to 4.5%. The material sequenced was PBMCs. Receptors originate from a man aged 50-60 years in good health and CMV-seropositive.

The chain has TRBV4-3 and TRBJ2-2; possible D gene TRBD2, 6 bases. The CDR3 contains 15 residues. Trimming shortened V by 1 base and J by 0 bases, and 6 bases separated the two germline ends. Germline CDR1 LGHNA, CDR2 YSLEER. The DNA for the CDR3 is TGCGCCAGCAGCCAAGGCGGGACGAACACCGGGGAGCTGTTTTTT. Its protein is CASSQGGTNTGELFF.

V is TRBV6-1 and J is TRBJ2-5, with D possibly matching TRBD1 (6 bases). The closer fit of TRBJ2-7 to the DNA end suggests the J call may be wrong. Germline V gene lookup returns CDR1 MNHNS and CDR2 SASEGT. The CDR3 is 14 residues long. DNA for the CDR3: TGTGCCAGCAGCCGGACAGTGCCTACCTACGAGCAGTACTTC. This gives the protein CASSRTVPTYEQYF.

This clone has only a few counts. This rearrangement joins TRBV9 to TRBJ2-3; 8 nucleotides align to TRBD2. The ends lost 2 bases at V and 4 bases at J; junction bases unmatched: 3. This CDR3 has 14 amino acids. Germline CDR1 SGDLS, CDR2 YYNGEE. The CDR3 DNA sequence: TGTGCCAGCAGCGTCACGGGAGGGCCAGATACGCAGTATTTT. Translated, it gives CASSVTGGPDTQYF.

The rearrangement joins TRBV6-5 to TRBJ1-4, with a tentative D call TRBD1 (5 bases). Looked up from germline, CDR1 is MNHEY and CDR2 is SVGAGI. The CDR3 covers 13 residues. Trimming removed 10 bases at V and 1 base at J, with 10 bases between. The CDR3 region has the DNA TGTGCCATTGCTCAGGGAACTAATGAAAAACTGTTTTTT. It translates to CAIAQGTNEKLFF.

The V call is TRBV9, the J call TRBJ2-5; perhaps TRBD1 as D (5 bases). V lost 0 bases and J lost 4, with 16 bases in between. The CDR3 length is 16 residues. Germline V lookup: CDR1 SGDLS, CDR2 YYNGEE. The CDR3 nucleotides read TGTGCCAGCAGCGTAGTTGGGGCCAGCAGGGTAGAGACCCAGTACTTC. It encodes CASSVVGASRVETQYF.

The rearrangement uses TRBV20-1 and TRBJ2-3; tentative D call: TRBD1 (6 bases). Trimming pared 5 bases from V and 8 bases from J, leaving 11 bases between. This CDR3 is 11 amino acids long. The germline V gene encodes CDR1 DFQATT and CDR2 SNEGSKA (reference sequence). The CDR3 region is CSAENRVTQYF. The CDR3 DNA reads TGCAGTGCTGAGAACAGGGTTACGCAGTATTTT.

The chain joins TRBV10-1 to TRBJ2-2, with D maybe TRBD1 (6 bases). The germline gives CDR1 WNHNN, CDR2 SYGVQD (reference sequence). Trimming removed 4 bases from V and 4 bases from J, with 16 bases in between. The CDR3 has 16 amino acids. The DNA of the CDR3 is TGCGCCAGCAGTGCTCAGGGGCCCCGAAGCACCGGGGAGCTGTTTTTT. Protein sequence: CASSAQGPRSTGELFF.

This clone showed up just a few times. The CDR3 bases are TGTGCCAGCAGCATCCCCTTCCAGGGATGCGGCCAGCCCCAGCATTTT. Translation gives CASSIPFQGCGQPQHF. The chain employs TRBV21-1 and TRBJ1-5; the D call TRBD1 from the table was never checked on the DNA. TRBV21-1 is a pseudogene segment. The CDR3 has 16 amino acids.

This clone is deemed medium-sized. The chain employs TRBV28 and TRBJ2-7, with TRBD1 matching 9 bases. With 4 bases clipped from V and 1 base from J, the junction kept 17 bases outside the gene matches. This CDR3 comprises 19 residues. CDR1 is MDHEN and CDR2 is SYDVKM in the germline V gene. The CDR3 spells CASSSQQTRTGARSYEQYF. CDR3 bases: TGTGCCAGCAGTTCCCAACAGACTCGGACAGGGGCGCGATCCTACGAGCAGTACTTC.

This clone was seen only a few times. The chain joins TRBV6-6 to TRBJ2-5, with TRBD2 matching 7 bases. Germline V gene sequence: CDR1 MNHNY, CDR2 SVGAGI (reference sequence). V was pared by 7 bases and J by 5 bases, with 13 bases of the junction left unmatched. The CDR3 extends over 15 amino acids. The CDR3 nucleotides are TGTGCCAGCACCCTCACTTCTGGGGGGGTTGAGACCCAGTACTTC. Protein product: CASTLTSGGVETQYF.

The sample holds one count of this clone. The chain couples TRBV19 to TRBJ2-1, with TRBD2 matching 7 bases. The germline CDR1 and CDR2 sequences are LNHDA and SQIVND (reference sequence). There are 15 residues in the CDR3. The V and J ends lost 4 bases and 1 base, in that order; junction bases with no gene match: 4. This CDR3 is CASSRSGNSYNEQFF. The CDR3 bases are TGTGCCAGTAGTAGGAGCGGGAATTCCTACAATGAGCAGTTCTTC. Full variable domain (outside the CDR3, taken from reference TRBV19 and TRBJ2-1): DGGITQSPKYLFRKEGQNVTLSCEQNLNHDAMYWYRQDPGQGLRLIYYSQIVNDFQKGDIAEGYSVSREKKESFPLTVTSAQKNPTAFYLCASSRSGNSYNEQFFGPGTRLTVL.

The chain combines TRBV19 with TRBJ2-5, with TRBD1 as a possible D gene (5 bases). CDR3 length: 16 amino acids. The germline CDR1 and CDR2 sequences are LNHDA and SQIVND (reference sequence). V lost 2 bases, J lost 7 bases, and 20 bases lay in between. The CDR3 nucleotides are TGTGCCAGTAGTATATACAGGCGGATGGGAATCGGGACCCAGTACTTC. Its protein product is CASSIYRRMGIGTQYF.